The next 16 T cell receptor beta chains were all read from a single sample in a study of vaccination and CD4 T cells after COVID-19. Stated time point: late sampling 161 to 241 days after vaccination in a few convalescent patients. Treatment specified: approximately 11-day PBMC culture with coronavirus spike peptide pools or control peptides (ViraFEST assay). The antigens these receptors bind are not known. Sequence data for DNA of cultured CD4+ T cells were generated by the Oncomine TCR Beta short-read assay. TCRdb used MiXCR to reprocess the PCR reads, holding one entry per CDR3 protein. The repertoire has approximately 23,000 distinct CDR3 sequences, roughly two fifths of them found once; the top ten carry around 27%. The sample consisted of CD4+ T cells from blood, cultured in vitro, taken about 7 months after SARS-CoV-2 vaccination. The receptors shown here come from a human donor who had recovered from COVID-19.

This rearrangement joins TRBV15 to TRBJ2-5; 7 nucleotides match TRBD2. The V gene's germline CDR1 is LNHNV and CDR2 YYDKDF (reference sequence). Trimming removed 1 base from V and 3 bases from J; junction bases left unmatched: 5. The CDR3 is 15 amino acids. This CDR3 is CATSRGISGEETQYF. CDR3 nucleotides: TGTGCCACCAGCAGAGGGATCAGCGGGGAAGAGACCCAGTACTTC.

The J gene is TRBJ1-5, the V gene TRBV19; D call uncertain. Trimming cost V 3 bases and J 5 bases, with 14 bases left between them. This CDR3 comprises 15 residues. In germline, CDR1 is LNHDA, CDR2 SQIVND (reference sequence). CDR3 residues: CASSIRVGLHQPQHF. Here the CDR3 DNA reads TGTGCCAGTAGTATCCGCGTAGGGCTCCATCAGCCCCAGCATTTT.

This chain uses TRBV20-1 with TRBJ2-1, with D perhaps matching TRBD2 (6 bases). The CDR3 runs 13 residues. V was cut by 3 bases and J by 4 bases, with 10 bases left in between. Germline-derived CDR1 and CDR2 are DFQATT and SNEGSKA (reference sequence). In DNA, the CDR3 is TGCAGTGCTAGGATTAGCGGTTACAATGAGCAGTTCTTC. Protein: CSARISGYNEQFF.

This clonotype is medium-sized within its sample. V gene TRBV6-2 or TRBV6-3 combines with J gene TRBJ1-2; maybe TRBD1 (5 bases). The CDR3 totals 17 residues. Trimming removed 2 bases from V and 3 bases from J, with 19 bases in between. Germline V gives CDR1 MNHEY, CDR2 SVGEGT. The CDR3 DNA is TGTGCCAGCAGTTACCTAGGGGCGATCCTCGAGGACTATGGCTACACCTTC. This gives the protein CASSYLGAILEDYGYTF.

In the case of this clonotype: Germline and junction disagree at one end, which may indicate a read error. The chain recombines TRBV7-7 with TRBJ2-2, with D possibly TRBD1 on 6 matching bases. Germline V gives CDR1 SSHAT, CDR2 FNYEAQ (reference sequence). The CDR3 loop spans 13 amino acids. CDR3 in DNA: TGTGCTAGCAGCTCAGGGGTCACCGGGGAGCTGTTTTTT. Its protein is CASSSGVTGELFF.

This sequence joins TRBV6-5 and TRBJ1-2; D uncertain. Germline lookup yields CDR1 MNHEY and CDR2 SVGAGI. CDR3 size: 13 residues. V was cut by 4 bases and J by 9 bases, with 15 bases left in between. In DNA form, the CDR3 reads TGTGCCAGCAGTTCACCGGGGTTGAAGAGCTACACCTTC. This gives the protein CASSSPGLKSYTF.

V gene TRBV10-1 combines with J gene TRBJ2-5; 7 nucleotides align to TRBD1. Trimming took 10 bases from V and 0 from J; bases not matched to a gene: 8. Germline V gene lookup returns CDR1 WNHNN and CDR2 SYGVQD (reference sequence). The CDR3 loop spans 14 amino acids. In DNA, the CDR3 is TGCGCCACCAGGGGGAGCGACGACCAAGAGACCCAGTACTTC. Encoded protein: CATRGSDDQETQYF.

The sample holds a few counts of this clonotype. This chain connects TRBV20-1 to TRBJ2-3, with TRBD2 matching 9 bases. The CDR3 extends over 14 amino acids. The V segment lost 4 bases and the J segment 3 bases; nucleotides outside the gene matches: 5. In germline, CDR1 is DFQATT, CDR2 SNEGSKA (reference sequence). The CDR3 bases are TGCAGTGCTATGCCGGGACTAGCAACAGATACGCAGTATTTT. It specifies CSAMPGLATDTQYF.

This clonotype came up a few times. The rearrangement uses TRBV19 and TRBJ2-5; TRBD1 is a possible D gene (5 bases). The CDR3 runs to 13 residues. The ends were cut back, 8 bases at V and 1 base at J, with 11 bases in the middle. CDR1 is LNHDA, CDR2 SQIVND, per germline (reference sequence). The CDR3, as DNA: TGTGCCAGTTCCAGACAGCGCCAAGAGACCCAGTACTTC. Protein sequence: CASSRQRQETQYF.

The chain is built from TRBV2 and TRBJ1-6, with D maybe TRBD1 (5 bases). Trimming took 3 bases from V and 14 from J, leaving 14 bases between them. This CDR3 has 13 residues. CDR1 is SNHLY, CDR2 FYNNEI, per germline. CDR3 bases: TGTGCCAGCAGTGAGCGGGGGGGGAACACCCTCCACTTT. Protein product: CASSERGGNTLHF.

The rearrangement uses TRBV7-6 and TRBJ2-7, with D tentatively TRBD2 (6 bases). V was trimmed by 3 bases and J by 1 base, leaving 13 bases between them. The CDR3 runs to 15 residues. Germline V gene sequence: CDR1 SGHVS, CDR2 FNYEAQ. CDR3 DNA sequence: TGTGCCAGCAGCTTCGGGGTGGCGGGATCCTACGAGCAGTACTTC. Translation gives CASSFGVAGSYEQYF.

This clonotype was seen a handful of times. The V and J genes are TRBV20-1 and TRBJ1-6; 9 nucleotides agree with TRBD1. The CDR3 has 16 residues. Trimming removed 5 bases from V and 3 bases from J; junction bases left unmatched: 8. Germline CDR1 is DFQATT and CDR2 is SNEGSKA (reference sequence). CDR3 sequence reads: CSAGDRVRNYNSPLHF. CDR3 nucleotide sequence: TGCAGTGCTGGGGACAGGGTAAGAAACTATAATTCACCCCTCCACTTT.

This clonotype was observed a few times. The chain joins TRBV20-1 to TRBJ1-2; tentative D call: TRBD1 (6 bases). The ends were cut back, 1 base at V and 7 bases at J, with 10 bases in the middle. Looked up from germline, CDR1 is DFQATT and CDR2 is SNEGSKA (reference sequence). The CDR3 is made up of 12 amino acids. The CDR3 here is CSARVGGAGYTF. The CDR3 DNA reads as TGCAGTGCTAGAGTTGGGGGCGCTGGCTACACCTTC.

This clonotype has just a few counts. The chain employs TRBV20-1 and TRBJ2-3, with D uncertain. Trimming took off 7 bases at V and 8 bases at J, with 28 bases between the two ends. This CDR3 region has 16 residues. Per germline, CDR1 DFQATT and CDR2 SNEGSKA (reference sequence). This CDR3 is CSVTLRSRSSVGTQYF. The CDR3 nucleotides are TGCAGTGTAACTCTGCGTAGTCGAAGTTCGGTCGGTACGCAGTATTTT.

The chain recombines TRBV19 with TRBJ1-2; the match to TRBD1 covers 7 bases. The CDR3 runs 14 residues. Trimming at V came to 3 bases and at J to 5 bases, leaving 6 bases not matched to a gene. The germline CDR1 and CDR2 sequences are LNHDA and SQIVND (reference sequence). The CDR3 DNA is TGTGCCAGTAGTATCAACAGGGGAGGGTATGGCTACACCTTC. It specifies CASSINRGGYGYTF. The variable domain in full, with the rest retrieved from reference TRBV19 and TRBJ1-2, is DGGITQSPKYLFRKEGQNVTLSCEQNLNHDAMYWYRQDPGQGLRLIYYSQIVNDFQKGDIAEGYSVSREKKESFPLTVTSAQKNPTAFYLCASSINRGGYGYTFGSGTRLTVV.

The chain combines TRBV20-1 with TRBJ2-1, with D possibly being TRBD2 (5 bases). Trimming stripped 6 bases from V and 5 bases from J, with 14 bases between. The CDR3 spans 13 residues. Germline assignment: CDR1 DFQATT and CDR2 SNEGSKA (reference sequence). CDR3 nucleotide sequence: TGCAGTGCCAATCTAGCCGGGAACAATGAGCAGTTCTTC. As protein: CSANLAGNNEQFF.